These 23 T cell receptor beta chains were sequenced from one sample in a study of beta chain features in type 1 diabetes. General study points: The study found moderately but significantly shorter TCRB CDR3s in all four CD4+ subsets of Type 1 diabetes patients.

As every portion of the isolated RNA was reverse transcribed, the sequencing read expressed TCRB transcripts. Libraries were prepared by immunoSEQ multiplex PCR; TCRdb keeps only in-frame clonotypes and omits some of them. The sample consists of over 600,000 clones, around 11% of them appearing once. Which antigens these TCRs recognize remains unknown. The sequenced material came from naive CD4+ T cells from blood. All receptors derive from a man aged 30 to 39 with type 1 diabetes.

A few counts support this clone. The chain couples TRBV13 to TRBJ2-1; TRBD1 aligns across 8 bases. The CDR3 length is 15 residues. Trimming at V came to 4 bases and at J to 0 bases, leaving 2 bases not matched to a gene. Germline V gene sequence: CDR1 PRHDT, CDR2 FYEKMQ (reference sequence). The CDR3 sequence is CASSSTGGSYNEQFF. CDR3 DNA sequence: TGTGCCAGCAGCTCCACAGGGGGCTCCTACAATGAGCAGTTCTTC.

A note on this clone: No DNA is shown, since the ends of the CDR3 on it are uncertain; the CDR3 is the one TCRdb lists. The V and J genes are TRBV9 and TRBJ2-1; TRBD2, the D gene given by the table, was not confirmed from the DNA. The CDR3 is 19 amino acids long, termini counted. The germline V gene has CDR1 SGDLS and CDR2 YYNGEE. CDR3 region: CASSTSGLAGVDSYNEQFF.

The V gene is TRBV9, the J gene TRBJ1-1, with D possibly being TRBD1 (5 bases). The germline V and J ends were trimmed by 0 bases and 3 bases, with 12 bases remaining between them. There are 15 residues in the CDR3. CDR1 and CDR2 from the germline V gene are SGDLS and YYNGEE. CDR3 loop: CASSVAQGGDTEAFF. In DNA, the CDR3 is TGTGCCAGCAGCGTAGCTCAGGGCGGGGACACTGAAGCTTTCTTT.

The chain uses TRBV4-2 and TRBJ2-5, with 8 bases aligning to TRBD2. V lost 3 bases and J lost 5; bases outside the gene matches: 8. The CDR3 runs 15 residues. CDR1 is LGHNA, CDR2 YNFKEQ, per germline. CDR3 DNA: TGTGCCAGCAGCCAGCCGGGACTAGTCTATGAGACCCAGTACTTC. Amino acid sequence: CASSQPGLVYETQYF.

This clone came up a few times. The chain employs TRBV19 and TRBJ1-1; D is unresolved. Trimming removed 3 bases from V and 5 bases from J, with 10 bases in between. This CDR3 spans 13 amino acids. Germline CDR1 reads LNHDA; CDR2 reads SQIVND (reference sequence). The CDR3 reads CASSIRRDTEAFF. In nucleotides, the CDR3 is TGTGCCAGTAGTATTAGGAGGGATACTGAAGCTTTCTTT.

The V gene is TRBV15, the J gene TRBJ1-2; 10 positions agree with TRBD1. With V trimmed by 5 bases and J by 2 bases, 2 bases remained unmatched. The CDR3 covers 14 residues. CDR1 LNHNV and CDR2 YYDKDF come from the germline V gene (reference sequence). CDR3 sequence reads: CATSRGQGNYGYTF. CDR3 coding DNA: TGTGCCACCAGCCGGGGACAGGGGAACTATGGCTACACCTTC.

Only a few counts were recorded for this clone. The V call is TRBV7-2, the J call TRBJ1-2, with a possible D match to TRBD1 (5 bases). V was clipped by 5 bases and J by 0 bases, with 7 bases between them. CDR3 length: 13 residues. Germline assignment: CDR1 SGHTA and CDR2 FQGNSA. CDR3 coding DNA: TGTGCCAGCAGCACGACAGCTAACTATGGCTACACCTTC. Translation gives CASSTTANYGYTF.

The rearrangement links TRBV27 to TRBJ1-5; 11 bases are a match to TRBD1. The CDR3 length is 16 residues. Trimming took 2 bases from V and 7 from J; bases not matched to a gene: 7. CDR1 is MNHEY, CDR2 SMNVEV, per germline (reference sequence). The CDR3 reads CASSLRGQGAGQPQHF. The CDR3, as DNA: TGTGCCAGCAGTTTACGTGGACAGGGGGCAGGACAGCCCCAGCATTTT.

The rearrangement joins TRBV5-6 to TRBJ2-4, with TRBD1 identical over 8 bases. The ends lost 3 bases at V and 5 bases at J; junction bases unmatched: 7. In germline, CDR1 is SGHDT, CDR2 YYEEEE. This CDR3 has 15 amino acids. CDR3 DNA: TGTGCCAGCAGCTATATGGGACAGGTGGAAAACATTCAGTACTTC. Its protein is CASSYMGQVENIQYF.

The chain uses TRBV7-6 and TRBJ2-1, with TRBD1 matching over 9 bases. CDR3 length equals 15 residues. V shed 3 bases, J shed 8 bases, and the junction held 8 bases outside the gene matches. Germline V gives CDR1 SGHVS, CDR2 FNYEAQ. The CDR3 sequence is CASSFRQGVNDEQFF. The CDR3 DNA sequence: TGTGCCAGCAGCTTTAGACAGGGGGTAAACGATGAGCAGTTCTTC.

This clone has more than one count but fewer than ten. This chain links TRBV6-6 with TRBJ2-7; 7 bases fit TRBD1. The CDR3 extends over 14 amino acids. Germline V gene lookup returns CDR1 MNHNY and CDR2 SVGAGI (reference sequence). Losses at the gene ends were 5 bases for V and 0 bases for J; bases not matched to a gene: 4. DNA for the CDR3: TGTGCCAGCAGTCCCCGGACAGGCTCCTACGAGCAGTACTTC. The encoded protein is CASSPRTGSYEQYF.

The V gene is TRBV19, the J gene TRBJ1-6; 8 nucleotides match TRBD1. Germline V gene lookup returns CDR1 LNHDA and CDR2 SQIVND (reference sequence). CDR3 length equals 18 residues. With V trimmed by 4 bases and J by 8 bases, 16 bases remained unmatched. The CDR3 DNA reads as TGTGCCAGTAGTACCAGCCACTCCAGGGGGCATTTTGATTCACCCCTCCACTTT. It yields the protein CASSTSHSRGHFDSPLHF.

The V call is TRBV7-2, the J call TRBJ1-2; D not certain. Germline V gene data show CDR1 as SGHTA and CDR2 as FQGNSA. Trimming left V 5 bases short and J 0 bases short, with 16 bases between. The CDR3 has 16 amino acids. The CDR3 coding sequence is TGTGCCAGCAGCCCCAGAGAGAGAATCACTAACTATGGCTACACCTTC. It encodes CASSPRERITNYGYTF.

This clone was observed a few times. The chain recombines TRBV25-1 with TRBJ1-1; weak D call: TRBD1 (5 bases). This CDR3 has 15 residues. Germline assignment: CDR1 MGHDK and CDR2 SYGVNS. The V end lost 7 bases, the J end lost 9 bases, and 24 bases lay between the germline ends. CDR3 in amino acids: CASKGLAGPGSQAFF. The CDR3 bases are TGTGCCAGCAAAGGGTTAGCGGGACCGGGATCCCAAGCTTTCTTT. The variable domain in full, completed from reference TRBV25-1 and TRBJ1-1, reads EADIYQTPRYLVIGTGKKITLECSQTMGHDKMYWYQQDPGMELHLIHYSYGVNSTEKGDLSSESTVSRIRTEHFPLTLESARPSHTSQYLCASKGLAGPGSQAFFGQGTRLTVV.

This clone has a handful of counts. This chain links TRBV29-1 with TRBJ2-7; possible D gene TRBD1, 5 bases. Germline-derived CDR1 and CDR2 are SQVTM and ANQGSEA. The V end was cut by 4 bases, the J end by 2 bases, with 18 bases between. This CDR3 has 15 amino acids. CDR3: CSVALGRGLPYEQYF. The CDR3 nucleotides are TGCAGCGTTGCGTTGGGAAGGGGTCTGCCCTACGAGCAGTACTTC.

This clone was counted only a few times. The chain is built from TRBV28 and TRBJ2-7; 7 nucleotides line up with TRBD2. Trimming removed 11 bases from V and 2 bases from J; junction bases left unmatched: 6. This CDR3 region has 12 residues. The germline gives CDR1 MDHEN, CDR2 SYDVKM. In DNA form, the CDR3 reads TGTGCCCCCCGGGGAGGGACCTACGAGCAGTACTTC. Protein product: CAPRGGTYEQYF.

The rearrangement joins TRBV9 to TRBJ2-1, with TRBD2 identical over 13 bases. Looked up from germline, CDR1 is SGDLS and CDR2 is YYNGEE. The ends lost 0 bases at V and 0 bases at J; junction bases unmatched: 15. CDR3 length: 22 residues. The CDR3 is CASSVAPMGLAGTSGSYNEQFF. The CDR3, as DNA: TGTGCCAGCAGCGTAGCCCCCATGGGACTAGCGGGAACATCGGGCTCCTACAATGAGCAGTTCTTC.

This chain uses TRBV4-2 with TRBJ2-1; 12 nucleotides line up with TRBD2. Germline V gives CDR1 LGHNA, CDR2 YNFKEQ. The V segment lost 0 bases and the J segment 8 bases; nucleotides outside the gene matches: 17. CDR3 length equals 20 residues. The CDR3 here is CASSQEMASGGAGGLYEQFF. The CDR3 DNA is TGTGCCAGCAGCCAAGAAATGGCTAGCGGGGGGGCCGGTGGTCTCTATGAGCAGTTCTTC.

This clone turned up a few times. In DNA form, the CDR3 reads TGCGCCAGCAGCCCCCCAGAGAACACCGGGGAGCTGTTTTTT. Translating it yields CASSPPENTGELFF. The chain employs TRBV5-1 and TRBJ2-2; D not certain. The V and J ends lost 4 bases and 1 base respectively, with 8 bases between them. The CDR3 spans 14 residues. CDR1 is SGHRS, CDR2 YFSETQ, per germline.

This clone was detected only a few times. V is TRBV5-6 and J is TRBJ2-2; unclear D gene. The CDR3 loop spans 15 amino acids. Germline CDR1 and CDR2: SGHDT and YYEEEE. Trimming removed 2 bases at V and 4 bases at J, with 12 bases between. The CDR3 region is CASSFRLFFTGELFF. In nucleotides, the CDR3 is TGTGCCAGCAGCTTCAGACTCTTTTTCACCGGGGAGCTGTTTTTT.

The V call is TRBV4-3, the J call TRBJ1-3, with D possibly matching TRBD1 (5 bases). V lost 0 bases, J lost 0 bases, and 12 bases lay in between. CDR1 is LGHNA and CDR2 is YSLEER in the germline V gene. This CDR3 comprises 17 residues. As DNA, the CDR3 is TGCGCCAGCAGCCAAGAAGGGACGGGCACCTCTGGAAACACCATATATTTT. Translation: CASSQEGTGTSGNTIYF.

The rearrangement uses TRBV29-1 and TRBJ1-2; D is ambiguous. The V gene lost 4 bases and the J gene lost 8 bases, with 17 bases spanning the gap. The germline CDR1 and CDR2 sequences are SQVTM and ANQGSEA. The CDR3 totals 13 residues. The CDR3 DNA follows: TGCAGCGTTGCCCATGCCCCGGGAGAGGGCTACACCTTC. Encoded protein: CSVAHAPGEGYTF. The variable domain in full, with the rest retrieved from reference TRBV29-1 and TRBJ1-2, is SAVISQKPSRDICQRGTSLTIQCQVDSQVTMMFWYRQQPGQSLTLIATANQGSEATYESGFVIDKFPISRPNLTFSTLTVSNMSPEDSSIYLCSVAHAPGEGYTFGSGTRLTVV.

V gene TRBV28 combines with J gene TRBJ2-1, with D hard to call. Germline assignment: CDR1 MDHEN and CDR2 SYDVKM. Trimming removed 8 bases at V and 1 base at J, with 6 bases between. The CDR3 spans 12 residues. CDR3 DNA sequence: TGTGCCAGCGTTAGGTCCTACAATGAGCAGTTCTTC. Translating gives CASVRSYNEQFF.